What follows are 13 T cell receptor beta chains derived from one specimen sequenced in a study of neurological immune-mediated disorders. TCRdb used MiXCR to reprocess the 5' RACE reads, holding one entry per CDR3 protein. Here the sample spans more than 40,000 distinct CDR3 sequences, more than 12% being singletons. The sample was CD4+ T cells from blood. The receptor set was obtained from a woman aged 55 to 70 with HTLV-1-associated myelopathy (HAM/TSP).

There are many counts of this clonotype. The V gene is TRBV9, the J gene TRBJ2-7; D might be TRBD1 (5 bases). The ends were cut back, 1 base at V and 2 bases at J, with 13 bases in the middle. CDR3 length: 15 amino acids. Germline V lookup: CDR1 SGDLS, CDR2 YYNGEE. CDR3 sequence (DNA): TGTGCCAGCAGCGTAAGTGGGGCCACCGCCTACGAGCAGTACTTC. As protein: CASSVSGATAYEQYF.

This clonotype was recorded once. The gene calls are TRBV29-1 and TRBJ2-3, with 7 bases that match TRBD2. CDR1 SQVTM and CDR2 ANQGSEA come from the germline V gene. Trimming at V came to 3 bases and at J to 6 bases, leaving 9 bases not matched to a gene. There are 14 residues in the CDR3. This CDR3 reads CSVDVGGRSDTQYF. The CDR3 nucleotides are TGCAGCGTTGACGTGGGAGGGCGTAGCGATACGCAGTATTTT.

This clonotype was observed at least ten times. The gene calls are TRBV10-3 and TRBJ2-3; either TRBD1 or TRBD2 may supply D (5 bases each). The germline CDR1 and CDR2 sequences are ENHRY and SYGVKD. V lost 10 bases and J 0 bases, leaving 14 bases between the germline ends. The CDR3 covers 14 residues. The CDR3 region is CATTGGLSTDTQYF. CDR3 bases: TGTGCCACAACAGGAGGTCTAAGCACAGATACGCAGTATTTT.

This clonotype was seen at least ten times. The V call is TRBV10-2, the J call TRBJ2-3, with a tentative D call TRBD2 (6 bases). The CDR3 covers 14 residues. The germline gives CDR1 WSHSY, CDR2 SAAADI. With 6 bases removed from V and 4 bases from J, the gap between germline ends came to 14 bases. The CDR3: CASRGDGGSDTQYF. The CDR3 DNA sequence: TGCGCCAGCAGGGGGGACGGGGGTTCAGATACGCAGTATTTT.

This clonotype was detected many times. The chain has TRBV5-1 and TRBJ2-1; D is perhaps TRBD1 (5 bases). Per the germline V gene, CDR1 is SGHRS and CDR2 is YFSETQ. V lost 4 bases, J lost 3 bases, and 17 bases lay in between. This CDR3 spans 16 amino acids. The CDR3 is CASSPTDTKIYNEQFF. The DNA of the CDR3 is TGCGCCAGCAGCCCAACGGACACGAAAATCTACAATGAGCAGTTCTTC.

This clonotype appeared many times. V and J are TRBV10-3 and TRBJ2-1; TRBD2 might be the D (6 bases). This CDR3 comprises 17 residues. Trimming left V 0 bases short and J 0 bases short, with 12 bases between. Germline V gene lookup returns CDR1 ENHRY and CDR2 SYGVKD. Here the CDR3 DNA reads TGTGCCATCAGTGAGTCTCGGGGGACCGGCTCCTACAATGAGCAGTTCTTC. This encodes CAISESRGTGSYNEQFF.

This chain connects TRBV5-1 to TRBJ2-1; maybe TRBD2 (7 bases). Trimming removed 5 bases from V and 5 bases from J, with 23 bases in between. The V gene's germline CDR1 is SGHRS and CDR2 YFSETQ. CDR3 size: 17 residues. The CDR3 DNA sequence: TGCGCCAGCAGGGAAGGCGCGGGGGCCCTCCTAGACAATGAGCAGTTCTTC. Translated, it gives CASREGAGALLDNEQFF. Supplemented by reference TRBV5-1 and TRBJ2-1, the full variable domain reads KAGVTQTPRYLIKTRGQQVTLSCSPISGHRSVSWYQQTPGQGLQFLFEYFSETQRNKGNFPGRFSGRQFSNSRSEMNVSTLELGDSALYLCASREGAGALLDNEQFFGPGTRLTVL.

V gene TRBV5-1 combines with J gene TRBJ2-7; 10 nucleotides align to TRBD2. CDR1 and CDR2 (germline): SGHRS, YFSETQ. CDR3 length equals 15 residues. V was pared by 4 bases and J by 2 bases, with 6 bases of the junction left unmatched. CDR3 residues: CASSDRTSGTYEQYF. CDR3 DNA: TGCGCCAGCAGCGATCGGACTAGCGGAACCTACGAGCAGTACTTC.

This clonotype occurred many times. The CDR3 loop is CAISESILVNYNEQFF. DNA of the CDR3: TGTGCCATCAGTGAGTCGATCCTCGTTAATTACAATGAGCAGTTCTTC. This chain uses TRBV10-3 with TRBJ2-1; D uncertain. CDR3 length equals 16 residues. Germline V gene sequence: CDR1 ENHRY, CDR2 SYGVKD. V was clipped by 0 bases and J by 4 bases, with 13 bases between them.

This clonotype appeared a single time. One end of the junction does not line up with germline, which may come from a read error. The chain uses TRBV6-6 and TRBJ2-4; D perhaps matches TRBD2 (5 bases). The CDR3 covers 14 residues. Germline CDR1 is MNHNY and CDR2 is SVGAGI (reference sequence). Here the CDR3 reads CASGPALAKKIQYF. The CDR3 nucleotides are TGTGCCTCCGGACCGGCCCTAGCCAAAAAAATTCAGTACTTC.

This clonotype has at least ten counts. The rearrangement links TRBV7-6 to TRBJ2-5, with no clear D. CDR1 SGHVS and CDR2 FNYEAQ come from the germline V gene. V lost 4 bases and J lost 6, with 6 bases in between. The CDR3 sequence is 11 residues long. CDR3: CASSSWKTQYF. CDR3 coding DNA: TGTGCCAGCAGCTCATGGAAGACCCAGTACTTC.

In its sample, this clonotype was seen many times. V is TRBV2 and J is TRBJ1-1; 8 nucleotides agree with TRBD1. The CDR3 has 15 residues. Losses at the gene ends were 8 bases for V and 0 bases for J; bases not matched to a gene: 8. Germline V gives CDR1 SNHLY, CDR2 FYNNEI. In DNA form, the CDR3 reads TGTGCCAGCCGCGACAGGGGCTACTTGAACACTGAAGCTTTCTTT. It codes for CASRDRGYLNTEAFF.

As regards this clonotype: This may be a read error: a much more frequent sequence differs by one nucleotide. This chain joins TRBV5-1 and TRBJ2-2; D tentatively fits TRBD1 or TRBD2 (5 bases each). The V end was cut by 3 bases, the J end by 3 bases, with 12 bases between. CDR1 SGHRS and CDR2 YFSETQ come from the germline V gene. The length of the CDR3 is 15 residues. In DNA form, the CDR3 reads TGCGCCAGCAGCTGGCAGGTGGGGGACACCGGGGAGCTGTTTTTT. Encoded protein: CASSWQVGDTGELFF.